This T cell receptor (beta chain) is drawn from a study of cytomegalovirus exposure and HLA in healthy donors. The study, taken as a whole, reports: TRBV6-2, TRBV6-3 and other indistinguishable V segments were excluded.

A multiplex PCR was run with 60 Vbeta primers and 13 Jbeta primers. Sequenced by immunoSEQ multiplex PCR; TCRdb stores in-frame clones only, minus some. This repertoire shows roughly 100,000 clones, roughly 13% found once; its top ten account for 16%. This clone has only a few counts. Antigen: not known. Between the trimmed V and J ends, which lost 0 bases and 6 bases, there was a span of 9 bases. This CDR3 is 13 amino acids long. Germline values: CDR1 SGDLS, CDR2 YYNGEE. The receptor's source is a man between 35 and 55 years old in good health and CMV-seropositive. The chain couples TRBV9 to TRBJ1-1; D is undetermined. The sample consisted of PBMCs. The CDR3 coding sequence is TGTGCCAGCAGCGTAGCTTTACGGTCTGAAGCTTTCTTT. Translated: CASSVALRSEAFF.